Shown below are 16 T cell receptor beta chains from a single sample sequenced in a study of CD8 T cells in Susac syndrome. RNA in amounts of roughly 0.5 to 1 ug was reverse transcribed with random hexamers. A single record per CDR3 protein comes from TCRdb applying MiXCR to the immunoSEQ multiplex PCR reads. The sample yields 200,000 to 250,000 distinct CDR3 sequences, approximately 92% seen once. The source material was CD4+ T cells from PBMCs. The receptor set was obtained from a human donor with multiple sclerosis.

This chain uses TRBV19 with TRBJ1-2, with D possibly matching TRBD1 (5 bases). The germline V gene encodes CDR1 LNHDA and CDR2 SQIVND (reference sequence). The length of the CDR3 is 14 residues. Trimming cost V 2 bases and J 0 bases, with 7 bases left between them. CDR3 in amino acids: CASSITGPNYGYTF. CDR3 coding DNA: TGTGCCAGTAGTATAACAGGCCCTAACTATGGCTACACCTTC. The whole variable domain, remainder taken from reference TRBV19 and TRBJ1-2, is DGGITQSPKYLFRKEGQNVTLSCEQNLNHDAMYWYRQDPGQGLRLIYYSQIVNDFQKGDIAEGYSVSREKKESFPLTVTSAQKNPTAFYLCASSITGPNYGYTFGSGTRLTVV.

The rearrangement uses TRBV7-3 and TRBJ2-2; maybe TRBD1 (6 bases). This CDR3 is built from 14 residues. Germline lookup yields CDR1 SGHTA and CDR2 FQGTGA. Trimming cost V 5 bases and J 6 bases, with 13 bases left between them. The CDR3 loop is CASSQTGSAGELFF. For the CDR3, the DNA is TGTGCCAGCAGCCAAACAGGGTCGGCCGGGGAGCTGTTTTTT. Together with reference TRBV7-3 and TRBJ2-2, the CDR3 gives the full variable domain: GAGVSQTPSNKVTEKGKYVELRCDPISGHTALYWYRQSLGQGPEFLIYFQGTGAADDSGLPNDRFFAVRPEGSVSTLKIQRTERGDSAVYLCASSQTGSAGELFFGEGSRLTVL.

V is TRBV27 and J is TRBJ2-1; D remains unclear. This CDR3 is 16 amino acids long. Trimming shortened V by 7 bases and J by 0 bases, and 16 bases separated the two germline ends. Germline-derived CDR1 and CDR2 are MNHEY and SMNVEV (reference sequence). The CDR3 sequence is CASTSRFSVSYNEQFF. CDR3 sequence (DNA): TGTGCCAGCACCTCGAGATTTTCCGTCTCCTACAATGAGCAGTTCTTC.

The J gene is TRBJ1-1, the V gene TRBV7-2; no reliable D call. The CDR3 spans 14 residues. Germline-derived CDR1 and CDR2 are SGHTA and FQGNSA. The V gene lost 1 base and the J gene lost 1 base, with 7 bases spanning the gap. CDR3 sequence: CASSLDVRNTEAFF. The CDR3 DNA reads as TGTGCCAGCAGCTTAGACGTGAGGAACACTGAAGCTTTCTTT.

The sample holds one count of this clonotype. The chain joins TRBV19 to TRBJ2-5; D gene ambiguous. Deletions cut 10 bases from V and 5 bases from J, with 17 bases between. The CDR3 consists of 13 residues. Germline CDR1 and CDR2: LNHDA and SQIVND (reference sequence). CDR3 sequence: CATGPTFPETQYF. CDR3 coding DNA: TGTGCCACAGGACCGACATTTCCCGAGACCCAGTACTTC.

J is TRBJ2-1 and V is TRBV7-9; 9 bases align to TRBD2. Germline CDR1 SEHNR, CDR2 FQNEAQ (reference sequence). This CDR3 has 16 amino acids. Trimming cost V 0 bases and J 9 bases; bases outside gene matches: 9. The CDR3 DNA is TGTGCCAGCAGCTTAGCCCCACTAGCGGGCATTGGTGAGCAGTTCTTC. Translation: CASSLAPLAGIGEQFF.

The CDR3 DNA reads as TGTGCCAGCAGCCAAATTGGGGGCGGGGAGACCCAGTACTTC. Protein: CASSQIGGGETQYF. The V gene is TRBV3-1, the J gene TRBJ2-5; a weak D match, TRBD1 (6 bases). The V end was cut by 2 bases, the J end by 5 bases, with 12 bases between. The CDR3 runs 14 residues. Germline CDR1 and CDR2: LGHDT and YNNKEL (reference sequence).

J is TRBJ2-5 and V is TRBV7-9; D unresolved. Germline loops: CDR1 SEHNR, CDR2 FQNEAQ (reference sequence). V lost 2 bases, J lost 1 base, and 11 bases lay in between. The CDR3 has 15 amino acids. The CDR3 here is CASSLTWGSQETQYF. The CDR3 DNA follows: TGTGCCAGCAGCTTAACGTGGGGTTCCCAAGAGACCCAGTACTTC.

The chain couples TRBV7-2 to TRBJ2-4; 7 positions match TRBD1. Germline loops: CDR1 SGHTA, CDR2 FQGNSA. The junction had 3 bases not matched to a gene; V was cut back by 4 bases and J by 3 bases. This CDR3 comprises 14 residues. CDR3 region: CASSYQGDKNIQYF. CDR3 in DNA: TGTGCCAGCAGCTATCAGGGGGACAAAAACATTCAGTACTTC.

V and J are TRBV9 and TRBJ1-2; TRBD1 matches 12 bases. CDR1 SGDLS and CDR2 YYNGEE come from the germline V gene. There are 15 residues in the CDR3. V lost 3 bases, J lost 4 bases, and 4 bases stayed unmatched. The CDR3 DNA sequence: TGTGCCAGCAGCGCTGGGACAGGGGGCTTCTATGGCTACACCTTC. It codes for CASSAGTGGFYGYTF.

This chain connects TRBV29-1 to TRBJ1-1; the D is unclear. With 8 bases removed from V and 1 base from J, the gap between germline ends came to 11 bases. Germline V gene sequence: CDR1 SQVTM, CDR2 ANQGSEA. The CDR3 runs to 12 residues. The CDR3 DNA follows: TGCAGCCTTCGAACTGGGAACACTGAAGCTTTCTTT. Translating it yields CSLRTGNTEAFF.

The chain employs TRBV21-1 and TRBJ2-5; TRBD1 is the table's D call, not checked against the DNA. TRBV21-1 is given as a pseudogene. The CDR3 loop spans 13 amino acids. CDR3 protein: CASSRQGVKTQYF. For the CDR3, the DNA is TGTGCCAGCAGCAGGCAGGGGGTGAAGACCCAGTACTTC.

This sequence joins TRBV7-3 and TRBJ2-2; no clear D. Germline V gene data show CDR1 as SGHTA and CDR2 as FQGTGA. This CDR3 region has 13 residues. V was shortened by 5 bases and J by 8 bases, with 12 bases between the two germline ends. The CDR3: CASSLPTDGELFF. The CDR3, as DNA: TGTGCCAGCAGCCTCCCCACGGATGGGGAGCTGTTTTTT.

The chain joins TRBV5-1 to TRBJ2-7; 7 bases align to TRBD2. The CDR3 is made up of 16 amino acids. Per germline, CDR1 SGHRS and CDR2 YFSETQ. Losses at the gene ends were 4 bases for V and 2 bases for J; bases not matched to a gene: 12. The CDR3 spells CASSPQGGIRTYEQYF. CDR3 in DNA: TGCGCCAGCAGCCCCCAGGGAGGGATAAGGACCTACGAGCAGTACTTC.

The chain is built from TRBV29-1 and TRBJ2-3, with 15 bases that match TRBD2. V shed 1 base, J shed 4 bases, and the junction held 3 bases outside the gene matches. CDR3 length: 16 amino acids. Germline CDR1 is SQVTM and CDR2 is ANQGSEA. The CDR3 loop reads CSVEGGTSGGSDTQYF. CDR3 nucleotide sequence: TGCAGCGTTGAAGGCGGGACTAGCGGGGGGTCAGATACGCAGTATTTT.

This chain joins TRBV30 and TRBJ1-3, with D possibly TRBD1 on 5 matching bases. The CDR3 covers 17 residues. CDR1 is GTSNPN and CDR2 is SVGIG in the germline V gene (reference sequence). Trimming took off 0 bases at V and 0 bases at J, with 15 bases between the two ends. CDR3 loop: CAWSVRGSYFSGNTIYF. DNA for the CDR3: TGTGCCTGGAGTGTACGGGGCAGTTATTTCTCTGGAAACACCATATATTTT.